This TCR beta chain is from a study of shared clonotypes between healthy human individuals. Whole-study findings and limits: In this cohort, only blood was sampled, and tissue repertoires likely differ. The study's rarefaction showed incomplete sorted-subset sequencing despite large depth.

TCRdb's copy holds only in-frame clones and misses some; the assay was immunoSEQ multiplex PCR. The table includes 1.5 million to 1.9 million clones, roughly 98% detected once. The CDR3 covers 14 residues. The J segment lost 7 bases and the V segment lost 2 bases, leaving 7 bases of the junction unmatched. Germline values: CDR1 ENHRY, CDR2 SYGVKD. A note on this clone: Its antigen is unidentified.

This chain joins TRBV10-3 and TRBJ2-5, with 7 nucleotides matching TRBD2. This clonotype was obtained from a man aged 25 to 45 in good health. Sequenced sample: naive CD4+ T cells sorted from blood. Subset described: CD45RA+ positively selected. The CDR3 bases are TGTGCCATCAGTGAGGGGACTAACCCTTGGACCCAGTACTTC. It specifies CAISEGTNPWTQYF.